These 9 T cell receptor beta chains originate from one sample sequenced in a study of T-cell reconstitution after alpha-beta-depleted transplantation in children. Unique molecular identifiers were used to barcode this TCRbeta library. Via MiXCR, TCRdb re-called the PCR reads, giving one row per CDR3 protein. The data contain about 540,000 distinct CDR3 sequences, roughly 18% of them singletons. The sequencing here drew on PBMCs from the stem cell graft donor, taken from the stem cell graft. The origin of the receptors is a human donor who donated a stem cell graft to a child with acute lymphoblastic leukemia.

The gene calls are TRBV19 and TRBJ2-7; 9 nucleotides align to TRBD2. Germline loops: CDR1 LNHDA, CDR2 SQIVND (reference sequence). Trimming at V came to 0 bases and at J to 4 bases, leaving 4 bases not matched to a gene. This CDR3 region has 15 residues. In nucleotides, the CDR3 is TGTGCCAGTAGTATAGAAGATAGCGGGAGTTACGAGCAGTACTTC. Protein: CASSIEDSGSYEQYF.

CDR3 protein: CATSRRRGGLASDTQYF. In nucleotides, the CDR3 is TGTGCCACCTCCCGAAGGAGGGGAGGGCTAGCTTCAGATACGCAGTATTTT. This chain joins TRBV3-1 and TRBJ2-3; 7 bases line up with TRBD2. The CDR3 has 17 residues. The V segment lost 10 bases and the J segment 4 bases; nucleotides outside the gene matches: 20. Germline V lookup: CDR1 LGHDT, CDR2 YNNKEL (reference sequence).

CDR3 coding DNA: TGTGCCTGGGGGGTGGCGGGGCCCTCCAAAAACATTCAGTACTTC. This encodes CAWGVAGPSKNIQYF. The V and J genes are TRBV30 and TRBJ2-4; TRBD2 might be the D (6 bases). The CDR3 contains 15 residues. Between the trimmed V and J ends, which lost 5 bases and 2 bases, there was a span of 16 bases. Germline CDR1 is GTSNPN and CDR2 is SVGIG (reference sequence).

The chain combines TRBV20-1 with TRBJ2-1; 8 nucleotides agree with TRBD2. The germline CDR1 and CDR2 sequences are DFQATT and SNEGSKA (reference sequence). CDR3 length: 13 residues. V shed 7 bases and J 7 bases; nucleotides not matched to a gene: 9. The CDR3: CSVPHSGRNEQFF. The CDR3 DNA sequence: TGCAGTGTCCCGCACAGCGGGAGAAATGAGCAGTTCTTC.

In its sample, this clonotype was seen many times. Here the CDR3 reads CASSEYPTLMNTGELFF. The CDR3 DNA sequence: TGTGCCAGCAGTGAATACCCGACACTCATGAACACCGGGGAGCTGTTTTTT. This chain links TRBV25-1 with TRBJ2-2; D not certain. There are 17 residues in the CDR3. From germline, CDR1 is MGHDK and CDR2 SYGVNS. V lost 0 bases and J 1 base, leaving 12 bases between the germline ends.

The J gene is TRBJ1-1, the V gene TRBV7-9; the D gene is possibly TRBD1 (6 bases). This CDR3 region has 15 residues. Per the germline V gene, CDR1 is SEHNR and CDR2 is FQNEAQ (reference sequence). The germline V and J ends were trimmed by 7 bases and 1 base, with 16 bases remaining between them. The CDR3 DNA reads as TGTGCCAGCAATGGCTTCCCGGGACAGAACACTGAAGCTTTCTTT. It specifies CASNGFPGQNTEAFF.

This clonotype was detected once. The rearrangement joins TRBV2 to TRBJ1-1, with TRBD1 identical over 9 bases. CDR3 size: 16 residues. The ends lost 4 bases at V and 2 bases at J; junction bases unmatched: 8. CDR1 and CDR2 from the germline V gene are SNHLY and FYNNEI. CDR3 in amino acids: CASSGGQGPGNTEAFF. The CDR3 DNA follows: TGTGCCAGCAGTGGAGGACAGGGGCCTGGAAACACTGAAGCTTTCTTT.

This clonotype has more than one count but fewer than ten. The J gene is TRBJ2-3, the V gene TRBV18; 7 bases fit TRBD2. CDR3 length: 14 amino acids. With V trimmed by 5 bases and J by 6 bases, 8 bases remained unmatched. CDR1 and CDR2 (germline): KGHSH, LQKENI. CDR3 in amino acids: CASSWRESADTQYF. In DNA form, the CDR3 reads TGTGCCAGCTCATGGCGGGAGAGCGCCGATACGCAGTATTTT. Complete variable domain (other parts from reference TRBV18 and TRBJ2-3): NAGVMQNPRHLVRRRGQEARLRCSPMKGHSHVYWYRQLPEEGLKFMVYLQKENIIDESGMPKERFSAEFPKEGPSILRIQQVVRGDSAAYFCASSWRESADTQYFGPGTRLTVL.

This clonotype was counted a few times. The chain is built from TRBV10-3 and TRBJ2-7, with 10 positions matching TRBD1. This CDR3 is 13 amino acids long. Trimming at V came to 10 bases and at J to 4 bases, leaving 7 bases not matched to a gene. CDR1 is ENHRY, CDR2 SYGVKD, per germline. The CDR3 spells CATRDRGGYEQYF. As DNA, the CDR3 is TGTGCCACCCGGGACAGGGGTGGATACGAGCAGTACTTC.